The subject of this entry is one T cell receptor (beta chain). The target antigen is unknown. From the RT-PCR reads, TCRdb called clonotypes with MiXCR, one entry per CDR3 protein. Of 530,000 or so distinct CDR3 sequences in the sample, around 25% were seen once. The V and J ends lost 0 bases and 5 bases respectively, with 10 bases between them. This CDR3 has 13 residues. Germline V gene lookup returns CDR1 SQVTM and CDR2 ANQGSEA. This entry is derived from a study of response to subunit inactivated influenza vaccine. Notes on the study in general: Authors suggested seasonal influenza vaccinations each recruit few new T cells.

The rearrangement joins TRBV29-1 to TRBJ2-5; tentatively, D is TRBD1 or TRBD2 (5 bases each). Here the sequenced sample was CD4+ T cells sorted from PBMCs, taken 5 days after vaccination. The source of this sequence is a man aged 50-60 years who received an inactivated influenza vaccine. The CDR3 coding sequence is TGCAGCGTTGAAGATCCCTGGGGGGAGACCCAGTACTTC. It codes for CSVEDPWGETQYF.